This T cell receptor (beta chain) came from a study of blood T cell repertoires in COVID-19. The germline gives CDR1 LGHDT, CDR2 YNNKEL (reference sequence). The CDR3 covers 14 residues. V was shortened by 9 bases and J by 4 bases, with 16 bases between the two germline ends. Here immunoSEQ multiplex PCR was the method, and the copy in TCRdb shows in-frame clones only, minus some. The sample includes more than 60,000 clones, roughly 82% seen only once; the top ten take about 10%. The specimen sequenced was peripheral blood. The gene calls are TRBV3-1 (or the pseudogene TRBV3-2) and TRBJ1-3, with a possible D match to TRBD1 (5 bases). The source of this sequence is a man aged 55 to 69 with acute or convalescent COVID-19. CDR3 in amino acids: CASGLGGTGNTIYF. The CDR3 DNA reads TGTGCCAGTGGCCTGGGAGGGACCGGAAACACCATATATTTT.